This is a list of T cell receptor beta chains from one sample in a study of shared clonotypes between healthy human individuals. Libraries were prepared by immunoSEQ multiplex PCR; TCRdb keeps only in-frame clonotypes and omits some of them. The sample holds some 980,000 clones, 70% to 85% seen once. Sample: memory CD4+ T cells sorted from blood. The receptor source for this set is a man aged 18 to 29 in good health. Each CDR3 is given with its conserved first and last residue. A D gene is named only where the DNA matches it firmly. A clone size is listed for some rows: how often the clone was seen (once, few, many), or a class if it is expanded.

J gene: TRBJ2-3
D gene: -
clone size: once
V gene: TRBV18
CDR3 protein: CASSPQDTQYF
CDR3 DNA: TGTGCCAGCTCACCACAAGATACGCAGTATTTT

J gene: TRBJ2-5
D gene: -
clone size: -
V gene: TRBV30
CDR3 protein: CAWSRVGETQYF
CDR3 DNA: TGTGCCTGGAGCAGGGTTGGGGAGACCCAGTACTTC

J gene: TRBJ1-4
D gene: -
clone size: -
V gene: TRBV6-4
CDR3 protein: CASSTGTTNEKLFF
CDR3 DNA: TGTGCCAGCAGTACAGGGACCACTAATGAAAAACTGTTTTTT

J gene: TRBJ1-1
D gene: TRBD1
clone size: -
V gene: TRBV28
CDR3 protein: CASSLDRADTEAFF
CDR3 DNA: TGTGCCAGCAGTTTGGACAGGGCGGACACTGAAGCTTTCTTT

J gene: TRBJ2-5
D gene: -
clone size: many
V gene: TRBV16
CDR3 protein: CASSPPRRETQYF
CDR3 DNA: TGTGCCAGCAGCCCTCCCAGGCGGGAGACCCAGTACTTC

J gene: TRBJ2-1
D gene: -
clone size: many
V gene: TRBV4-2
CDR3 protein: CASSQDGSSSYNEQFF
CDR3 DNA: TGTGCCAGCAGCCAAGACGGGTCGAGCTCCTACAATGAGCAGTTCTTC

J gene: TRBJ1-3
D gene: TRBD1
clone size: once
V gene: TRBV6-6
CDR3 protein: CASSRQGHSGNTIYF
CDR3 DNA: TGTGCCAGCAGTCGACAGGGGCACTCTGGAAACACCATATATTTT

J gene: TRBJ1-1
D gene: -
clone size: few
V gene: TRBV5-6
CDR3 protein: CASSLYRANLNTEAFF
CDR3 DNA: TGTGCCAGCAGCTTGTACAGGGCAAATTTGAACACTGAAGCTTTCTTT

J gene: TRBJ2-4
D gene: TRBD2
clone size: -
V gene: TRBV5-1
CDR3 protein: CASSKGLAGEGTNIQYF
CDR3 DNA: TGCGCCAGCAGCAAGGGACTAGCGGGAGAGGGCACCAACATTCAGTACTTC

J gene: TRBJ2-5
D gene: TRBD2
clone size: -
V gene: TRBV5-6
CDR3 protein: CASSPPRLAAQETQYF
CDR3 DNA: TGTGCCAGCAGCCCGCCTCGGCTAGCGGCCCAAGAGACCCAGTACTTC

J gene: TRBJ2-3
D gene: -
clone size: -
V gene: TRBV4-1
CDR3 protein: CASSQDRLMGPDTQYF
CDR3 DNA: TGCGCCAGCAGCCAAGACAGACTTATGGGTCCGGATACGCAGTATTTT

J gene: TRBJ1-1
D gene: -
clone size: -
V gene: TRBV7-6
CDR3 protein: CASSKFGAPSGTEAFF
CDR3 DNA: TGTGCCAGCAGCAAATTCGGGGCACCCAGTGGCACTGAAGCTTTCTTT